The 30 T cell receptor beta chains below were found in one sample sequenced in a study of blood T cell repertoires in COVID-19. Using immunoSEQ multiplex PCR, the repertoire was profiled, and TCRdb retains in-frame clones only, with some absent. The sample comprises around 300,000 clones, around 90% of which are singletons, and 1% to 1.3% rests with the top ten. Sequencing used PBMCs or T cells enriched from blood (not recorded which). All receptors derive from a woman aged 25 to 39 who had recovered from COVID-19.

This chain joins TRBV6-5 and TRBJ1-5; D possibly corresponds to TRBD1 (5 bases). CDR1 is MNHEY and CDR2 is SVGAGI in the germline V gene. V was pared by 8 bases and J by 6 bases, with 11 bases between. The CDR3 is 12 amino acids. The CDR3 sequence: CASDPGGQPQHF. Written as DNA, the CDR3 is TGTGCCAGCGATCCCGGGGGTCAGCCCCAGCATTTT.

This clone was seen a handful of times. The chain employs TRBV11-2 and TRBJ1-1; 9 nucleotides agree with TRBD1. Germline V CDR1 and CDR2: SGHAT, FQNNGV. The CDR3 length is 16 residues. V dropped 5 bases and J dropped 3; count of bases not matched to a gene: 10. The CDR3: CASSPGTGGVYTEAFF. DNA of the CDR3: TGTGCCAGCAGCCCCGGCACAGGGGGCGTCTACACTGAAGCTTTCTTT.

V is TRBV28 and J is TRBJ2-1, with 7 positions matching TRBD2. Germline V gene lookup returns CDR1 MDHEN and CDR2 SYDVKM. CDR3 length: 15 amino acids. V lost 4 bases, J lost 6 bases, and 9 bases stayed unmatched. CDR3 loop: CASSSLAGPSNEQFF. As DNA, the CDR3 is TGTGCCAGCAGTTCCTTAGCGGGTCCATCCAATGAGCAGTTCTTC.

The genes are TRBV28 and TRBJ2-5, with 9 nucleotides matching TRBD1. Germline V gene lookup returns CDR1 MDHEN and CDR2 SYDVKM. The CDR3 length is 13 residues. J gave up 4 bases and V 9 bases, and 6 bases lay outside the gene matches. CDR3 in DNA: TGTGCCAGTACCCCGGGACAGGGAGAGACCCAGTACTTC. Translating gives CASTPGQGETQYF.

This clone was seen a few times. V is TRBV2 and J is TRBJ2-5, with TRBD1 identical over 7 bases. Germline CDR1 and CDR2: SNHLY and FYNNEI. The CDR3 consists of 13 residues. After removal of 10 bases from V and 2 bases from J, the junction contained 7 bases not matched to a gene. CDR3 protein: CATERDRQETQYF. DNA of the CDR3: TGTGCCACCGAGAGGGACAGACAAGAGACCCAGTACTTC.

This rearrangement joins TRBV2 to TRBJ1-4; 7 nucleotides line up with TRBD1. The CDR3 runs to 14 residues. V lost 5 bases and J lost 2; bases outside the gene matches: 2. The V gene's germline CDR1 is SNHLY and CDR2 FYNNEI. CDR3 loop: CASSPTGTNEKLFF. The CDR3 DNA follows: TGTGCCAGCAGTCCGACAGGGACTAATGAAAAACTGTTTTTT.

The CDR3 sequence: CASSLGWSGIGIAYNEQFF. The DNA for the CDR3 is TGTGCCAGCAGTTTGGGATGGTCGGGGATAGGGATAGCCTACAATGAGCAGTTCTTC. This sequence joins TRBV28 and TRBJ2-1; TRBD2 might be the D (5 bases). CDR3 length: 19 amino acids. CDR1 MDHEN and CDR2 SYDVKM come from the germline V gene. V was shortened by 3 bases and J by 2 bases, with 23 bases between the two germline ends.

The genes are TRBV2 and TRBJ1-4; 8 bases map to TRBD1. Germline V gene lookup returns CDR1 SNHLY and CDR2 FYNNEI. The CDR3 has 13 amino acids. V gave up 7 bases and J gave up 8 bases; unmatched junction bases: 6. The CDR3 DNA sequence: TGTGCCAGCAAGGACAGGGCCGCCGAAAAACTGTTTTTT. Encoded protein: CASKDRAAEKLFF.

The CDR3 loop is CSAGLASSTDTQYF. The CDR3 DNA follows: TGCAGCGCTGGACTAGCGTCTAGCACAGATACGCAGTATTTT. This chain connects TRBV29-1 to TRBJ2-3; 9 bases match TRBD2. CDR3 length: 14 amino acids. Trimming at V came to 7 bases and at J to 0 bases, leaving 5 bases not matched to a gene. Per the germline V gene, CDR1 is SQVTM and CDR2 is ANQGSEA.

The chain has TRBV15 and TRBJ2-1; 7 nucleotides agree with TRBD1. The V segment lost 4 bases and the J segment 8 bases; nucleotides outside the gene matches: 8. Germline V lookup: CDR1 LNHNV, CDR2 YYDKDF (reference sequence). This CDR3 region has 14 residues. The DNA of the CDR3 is TGTGCCACCAGCATACGTAGGGGGCGGTATGAGCAGTTCTTC. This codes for CATSIRRGRYEQFF.

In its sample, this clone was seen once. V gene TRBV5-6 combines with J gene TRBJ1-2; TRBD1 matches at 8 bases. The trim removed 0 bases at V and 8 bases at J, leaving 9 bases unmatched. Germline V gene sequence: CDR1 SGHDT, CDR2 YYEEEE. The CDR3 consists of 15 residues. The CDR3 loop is CASSLDPRGREGYTF. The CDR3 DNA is TGTGCCAGCAGCTTGGACCCCAGGGGGCGCGAGGGCTACACCTTC.

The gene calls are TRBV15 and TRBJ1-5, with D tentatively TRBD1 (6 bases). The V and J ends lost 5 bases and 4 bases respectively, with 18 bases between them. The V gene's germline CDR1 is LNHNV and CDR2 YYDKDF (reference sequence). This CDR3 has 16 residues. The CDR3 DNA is TGTGCCACCAGCCCTCCAGGCAGGGGTGGTAATCAGCCCCAGCATTTT. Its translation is CATSPPGRGGNQPQHF.

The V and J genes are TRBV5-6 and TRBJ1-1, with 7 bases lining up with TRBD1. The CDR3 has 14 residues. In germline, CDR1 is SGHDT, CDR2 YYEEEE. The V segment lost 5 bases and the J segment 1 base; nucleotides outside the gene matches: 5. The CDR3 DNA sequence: TGTGCCAGCAGGAACCAGGGGGAGAACACTGAAGCTTTCTTT. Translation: CASRNQGENTEAFF.

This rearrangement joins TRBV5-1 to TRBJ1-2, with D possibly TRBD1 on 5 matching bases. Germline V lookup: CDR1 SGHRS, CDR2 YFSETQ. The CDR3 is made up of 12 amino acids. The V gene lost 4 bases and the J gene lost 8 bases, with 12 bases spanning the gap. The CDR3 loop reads CASSHTGDGYTF. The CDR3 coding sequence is TGCGCCAGCAGCCATACGGGGGACGGCTACACCTTC.

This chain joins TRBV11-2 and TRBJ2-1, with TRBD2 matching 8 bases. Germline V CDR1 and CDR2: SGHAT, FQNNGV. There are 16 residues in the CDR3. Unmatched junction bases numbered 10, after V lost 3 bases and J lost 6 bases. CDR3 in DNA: TGTGCCAGCAGCTTCCCGGGAGTAGCGGGACCCAATGAGCAGTTCTTC. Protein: CASSFPGVAGPNEQFF.

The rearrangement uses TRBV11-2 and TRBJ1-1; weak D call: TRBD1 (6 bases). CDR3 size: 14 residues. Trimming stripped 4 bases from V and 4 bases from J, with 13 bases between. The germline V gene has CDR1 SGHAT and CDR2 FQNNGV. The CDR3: CASSSQQGSTEAFF. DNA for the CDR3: TGTGCCAGCAGCTCACAACAGGGATCCACTGAAGCTTTCTTT.

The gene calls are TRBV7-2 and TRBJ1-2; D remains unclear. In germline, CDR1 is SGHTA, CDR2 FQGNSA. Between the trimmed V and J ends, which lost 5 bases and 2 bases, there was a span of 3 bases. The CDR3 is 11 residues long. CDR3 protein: CASSRNYGYTF. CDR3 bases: TGTGCCAGCAGCCGGAACTATGGCTACACCTTC. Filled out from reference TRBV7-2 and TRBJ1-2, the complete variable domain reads GAGVSQSPSNKVTEKGKDVELRCDPISGHTALYWYRQSLGQGLEFLIYFQGNSAPDKSGLPSDRFSAERTGGSVSTLTIQRTQQEDSAVYLCASSRNYGYTFGSGTRLTVV.

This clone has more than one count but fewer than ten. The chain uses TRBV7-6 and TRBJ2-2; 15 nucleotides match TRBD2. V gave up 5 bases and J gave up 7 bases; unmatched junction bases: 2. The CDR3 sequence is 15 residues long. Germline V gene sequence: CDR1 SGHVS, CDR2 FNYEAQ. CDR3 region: CASSPGLAGGGELFF. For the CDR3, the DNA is TGTGCCAGCAGCCCGGGACTAGCGGGAGGCGGGGAGCTGTTTTTT.

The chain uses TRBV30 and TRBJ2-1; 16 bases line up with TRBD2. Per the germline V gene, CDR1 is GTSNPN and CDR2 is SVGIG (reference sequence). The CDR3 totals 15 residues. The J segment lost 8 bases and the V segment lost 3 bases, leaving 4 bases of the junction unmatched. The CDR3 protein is CAWRSGLAGGDEQFF. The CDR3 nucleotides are TGTGCCTGGAGGTCGGGACTAGCGGGAGGGGATGAGCAGTTCTTC. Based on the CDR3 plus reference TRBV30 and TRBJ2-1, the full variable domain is SQTIHQWPATLVQPVGSPLSLECTVEGTSNPNLYWYRQAAGRGLQLLFYSVGIGQISSEVPQNLSASRPQDRQFILSSKKLLLSDSGFYLCAWRSGLAGGDEQFFGPGTRLTVL.

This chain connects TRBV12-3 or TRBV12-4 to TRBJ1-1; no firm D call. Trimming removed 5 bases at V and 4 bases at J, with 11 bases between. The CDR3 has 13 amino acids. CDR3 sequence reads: CASSPMGSTEAFF. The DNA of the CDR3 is TGTGCCAGCAGTCCCATGGGGAGCACTGAAGCTTTCTTT.

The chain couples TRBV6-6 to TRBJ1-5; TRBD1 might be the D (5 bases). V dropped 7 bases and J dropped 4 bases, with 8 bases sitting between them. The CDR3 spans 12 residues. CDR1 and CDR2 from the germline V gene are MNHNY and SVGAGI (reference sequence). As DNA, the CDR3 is TGTGCCAGCATGGGGCCTAATCAGCCCCAGCATTTT. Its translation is CASMGPNQPQHF.

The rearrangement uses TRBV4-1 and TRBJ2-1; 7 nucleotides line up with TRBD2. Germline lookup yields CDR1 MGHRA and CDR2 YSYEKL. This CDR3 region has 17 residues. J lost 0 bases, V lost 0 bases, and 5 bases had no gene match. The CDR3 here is CASSQERVAGSYNEQFF. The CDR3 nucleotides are TGCGCCAGCAGCCAAGAGAGGGTAGCGGGCTCCTACAATGAGCAGTTCTTC.

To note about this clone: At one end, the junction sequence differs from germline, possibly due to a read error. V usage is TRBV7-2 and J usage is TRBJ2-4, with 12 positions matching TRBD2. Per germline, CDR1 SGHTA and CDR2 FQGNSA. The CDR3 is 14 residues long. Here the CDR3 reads CASSLAGGPDIQYF. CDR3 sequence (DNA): TGTGCCAGCAGCCTAGCGGGAGGGCCGGACATTCAGTACTTC.

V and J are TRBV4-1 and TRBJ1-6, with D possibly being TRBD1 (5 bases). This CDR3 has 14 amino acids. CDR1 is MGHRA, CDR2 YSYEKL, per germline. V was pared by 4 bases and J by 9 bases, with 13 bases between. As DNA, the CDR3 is TGCGCCAGCAGCCCTTCGGCAGGGCTTTCACCCCTCCACTTT. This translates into CASSPSAGLSPLHF.

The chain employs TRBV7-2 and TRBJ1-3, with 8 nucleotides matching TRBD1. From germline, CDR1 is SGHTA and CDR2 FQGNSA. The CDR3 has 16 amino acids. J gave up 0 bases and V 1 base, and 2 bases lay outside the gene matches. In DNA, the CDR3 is TGTGCCAGCAGCTTAGGGACAGGGAGCTCTGGAAACACCATATATTTT. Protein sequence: CASSLGTGSSGNTIYF.

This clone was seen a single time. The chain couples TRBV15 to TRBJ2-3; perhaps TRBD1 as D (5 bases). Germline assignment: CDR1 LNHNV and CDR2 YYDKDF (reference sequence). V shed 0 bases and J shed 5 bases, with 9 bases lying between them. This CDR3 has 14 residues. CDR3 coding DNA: TGTGCCACCAGCAGAGATTTCAGGGAAGATACGCAGTATTTT. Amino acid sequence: CATSRDFREDTQYF.

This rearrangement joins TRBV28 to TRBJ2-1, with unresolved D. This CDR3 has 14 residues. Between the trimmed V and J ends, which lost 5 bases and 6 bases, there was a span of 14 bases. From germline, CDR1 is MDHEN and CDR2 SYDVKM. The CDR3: CASSRRRLLNEQFF. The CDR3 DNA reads TGTGCCAGCAGTCGCCGGAGATTGCTCAATGAGCAGTTCTTC.

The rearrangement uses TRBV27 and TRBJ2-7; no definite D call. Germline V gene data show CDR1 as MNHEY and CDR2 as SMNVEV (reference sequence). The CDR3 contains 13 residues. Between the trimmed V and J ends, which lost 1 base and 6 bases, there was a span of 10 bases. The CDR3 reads CASSLFRETEQYF. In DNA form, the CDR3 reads TGTGCCAGCAGTTTATTTCGAGAAACCGAGCAGTACTTC.

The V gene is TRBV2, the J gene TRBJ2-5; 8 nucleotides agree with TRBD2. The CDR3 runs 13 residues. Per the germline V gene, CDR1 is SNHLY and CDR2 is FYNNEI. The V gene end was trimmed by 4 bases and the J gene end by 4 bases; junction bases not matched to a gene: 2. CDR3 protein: CASSGAGGETQYF. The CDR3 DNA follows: TGTGCCAGCAGTGGGGCGGGAGGAGAGACCCAGTACTTC.

The CDR3 nucleotides are TGTGCCAGCGGATGGAGGGAGAACACTGAAGCTTTCTTT. It yields the protein CASGWRENTEAFF. The gene calls are TRBV19 and TRBJ1-1; D is unclear. V was cut by 9 bases and J by 1 base, with 12 bases left in between. Germline lookup yields CDR1 LNHDA and CDR2 SQIVND (reference sequence). This CDR3 has 13 amino acids.